The subject of this entry is one T cell receptor beta chain. TCRdb's copy holds only in-frame clones and misses some; the assay was immunoSEQ multiplex PCR. The sample includes tens of thousands of clones, approximately 83% of them seen just once. CDR3 length equals 14 residues. Germline V gene sequence: CDR1 MNHEY, CDR2 SMNVEV (reference sequence). With 3 bases clipped from V and 4 bases from J, the junction kept 4 bases outside the gene matches. The data are from a study of blood T cell repertoires in COVID-19. Source material: peripheral blood. J is TRBJ1-2 and V is TRBV27; 8 nucleotides match TRBD1. This sequence originates from an elderly woman with COVID-19, enrolled during active disease. CDR3 protein: CASSFSGGGYGYTF. The CDR3 DNA reads as TGTGCCAGCAGTTTCTCAGGGGGCGGCTATGGCTACACCTTC.